This T cell receptor (beta chain) was found in a study of cytomegalovirus exposure and HLA in healthy donors. Across the study: Researchers previously reported finding just under 120 million unique TCR beta sequences from approximately 190 million T cells. General study points: Common viral pathogens were later found to be apparently linked to several of the most significant clusters. The study put some 150 TCR beta chains on its list as cytomegalovirus-associated.

V trimming: 3 bases; J trimming: 1 base; junction bases outside the gene matches: 7. The CDR3 is 16 residues long. Germline CDR1 is SGHRS and CDR2 is YFSETQ. For this clone: Its antigen is not known.

The study ran its PCR with 60 Vbeta and 13 Jbeta primers. The repertoire was sequenced with immunoSEQ multiplex PCR; TCRdb's copy has only in-frame clones and lacks some. The data contain over 150,000 clones, roughly four fifths of them singletons. The sample consisted of PBMCs. V usage is TRBV5-1 and J usage is TRBJ2-1; TRBD2 agrees at 7 bases. This receptor was identified in a male donor in good health and CMV-seropositive. CDR3 nucleotides: TGCGCCAGCAGCTGGTTGGGGCGGGGGTCCTACAATGAGCAGTTCTTC. It encodes CASSWLGRGSYNEQFF.